This T cell receptor beta chain was captured in a study of blood T cell repertoires in COVID-19 (TCRdb year 2020). With regard to the full study: Collaborator samples came from the United States, Italy and Spain and covered acute and convalescent phases of COVID-19. The prospective study material was composed of cDNA or gDNA derived from T cells, B-cell-depleted T cells, or PBMCs. The dataset comprised deeply sampled blood TCRbeta repertoires from subjects exposed to, actively infected with, or recovered from COVID-19. A freely available public database, intended as a resource for researchers studying the immune response to SARS-CoV-2, is where the repertoires were released. The samples were drawn from two sources: the first 160 participants of the ongoing ImmuneRACE study, and fewer than 1,500 subjects contributed by 6 global collaborators. The sample metadata nearly always contained a de-identified subject ID, COVID-19 status, age in years and sex. Where available, HLA class I and class II types were taken from metadata supplied by the sample provider and were not determined by assay-based typing. Paper-wide results and their limitations: The amount of clinical and demographic metadata varied by source and participant and was provided uncurated.

The immunoSEQ Assay, a bias-controlled multiplex PCR, was used to amplify TCRbeta CDR3 regions from genomic DNA. The study's own analysis went as follows. The number of nucleated cells in each sample was estimated from the amplification of reference gene primers within the assay. Sequence reads were collapsed and filtered to measure the absolute abundance of every unique TCRbeta CDR3 rearrangement. For each sample, productive Simpson clonality was calculated as the square root of Simpson's diversity index over productive rearrangements. TCRdb re-hosts the immuneACCESS table, in-frame sequences only. Its copies lack some clones; in the studies checked, an unresolved V gene accounts for under half of them, and the cause for the rest is not known. V and J calls and clone size come straight from that table; D and trimming were deduced from the DNA. The sample profile shows fewer than 150,000 clones; roughly four fifths of them were found once. The top ten clonotypes cover 9.5% to 14% of the sample.

Whole blood was collected in K2EDTA tubes by collaborating institutions according to the institutions' own protocols. For TCRbeta analysis, collaborator samples were shipped as frozen whole blood, as isolated PBMCs, or as DNA extracted from either sample type. Trimming at the junction amounts to 0 bases on V and 0 bases on J, and the germline ends lie 12 bases apart. The CDR3 has 17 amino acids, counting the end cysteine and phenylalanine. Only CDR3 DNA remains: 51 bases, in frame from the first base. From a lookup of the germline V gene (reference sequence), CDR1 and CDR2 are LNHNV and YYDKDF. This clone was seen just once. Its antigen has not been determined. No base quality values were provided; no much bigger clone lies one nucleotide off.

The V and J genes are TRBV15 and TRBJ2-4, with the D gene too uncertain to name. The clonotype comes from a human donor in a cohort sampled during active COVID-19. Sequencing input: peripheral blood. The base sequence is TGTGCCACCAGCAGAGATGGGTTACAGCTAGCCAAAAACATTCAGTACTTC. The encoded protein is CATSRDGLQLAKNIQYF.